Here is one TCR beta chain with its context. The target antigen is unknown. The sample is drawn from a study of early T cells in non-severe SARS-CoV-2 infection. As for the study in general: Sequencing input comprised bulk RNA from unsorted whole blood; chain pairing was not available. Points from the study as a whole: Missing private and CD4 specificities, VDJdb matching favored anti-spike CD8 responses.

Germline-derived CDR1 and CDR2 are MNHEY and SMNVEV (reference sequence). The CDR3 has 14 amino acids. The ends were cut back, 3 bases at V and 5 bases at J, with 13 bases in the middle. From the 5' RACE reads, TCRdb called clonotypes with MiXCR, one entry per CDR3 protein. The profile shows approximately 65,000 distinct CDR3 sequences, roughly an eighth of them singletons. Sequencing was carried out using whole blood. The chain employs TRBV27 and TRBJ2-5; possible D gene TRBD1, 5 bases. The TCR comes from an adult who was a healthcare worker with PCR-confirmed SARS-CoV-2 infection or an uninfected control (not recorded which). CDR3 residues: CASSFLAGLETQYF. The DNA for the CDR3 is TGTGCCAGCAGTTTCCTCGCAGGGTTGGAGACCCAGTACTTC.